This T cell receptor beta chain was captured by sequencing in a study of T-cell reconstitution after alpha-beta-depleted transplantation in children. Notes on the study in general: Surviving recipient T cells and thymic progenitors accounted for the high day-60 TCRbeta diversity observed in some patients. Diversity and T-cell counts at one year after transplant derived mostly from new T cells.

Preparation of the TCRbeta library used unique molecular identifiers. TCRdb reanalysed the PCR reads using MiXCR and keeps one entry per CDR3 protein. This repertoire shows hundreds of thousands of distinct CDR3 sequences, over 15% found once; its top ten account for roughly two fifths. Comments on this clonotype: Its antigen remains unknown.

The TCR originated in a male patient between 2 and 15 years old who had a stem cell transplant for acute lymphoblastic leukemia, so the T cells may come from the graft donor. The specimen comprised PBMCs, mostly from graft donor cells, sampled 360 days after TCRalphabeta/CD19-depleted stem cell transplant.

The CDR3 DNA follows: TGTGCCAGCAGCGGGGGGACAGGGCATGAGCAGTTCTTC. Amino acids: CASSGGTGHEQFF. The chain uses TRBV7-2 and TRBJ2-1; 9 nucleotides match TRBD1. Per the germline V gene, CDR1 is SGHTA and CDR2 is FQGNSA. V gave up 5 bases and J gave up 8 bases; unmatched junction bases: 4. This CDR3 comprises 13 residues.